Reported below is one T cell receptor beta chain. Other DNA sequences of this sample code for an identical CDR3. The CDR3 has 12 residues. V shed 4 bases and J shed 4 bases, with 7 bases lying between them. Germline V gives CDR1 WSHSY, CDR2 SAAADI. This entry comes from a study of blood T cell repertoires in COVID-19. About the research overall: The United States, Italy and Spain were the sources of the acute and convalescent COVID-19 samples. PBMCs, B-cell-depleted T cells, or T cells provided the cDNA or gDNA that made up the material.

Seattle patients were enrolled during active infection and followed longitudinally. How the authors handled the data: Amplification of reference gene primers provided the estimated nucleated cell counts. Some clones are missing from TCRdb's copy, which holds only in-frame ones; the method was immunoSEQ multiplex PCR. For V, J and clone size, that table is used; D and trimming come from the DNA. The table has 300,000 to 450,000 clones, roughly 90% seen once. V and J are TRBV10-2 and TRBJ1-1; D gene uncertain. Sequencing was done on a sample of peripheral blood. The origin of this receptor is a woman in her thirties with COVID-19, enrolled during active disease. The CDR3 loop is CASSVGGTEAFF. CDR3 nucleotides: TGCGCCAGCAGTGTCGGAGGCACTGAAGCTTTCTTT.